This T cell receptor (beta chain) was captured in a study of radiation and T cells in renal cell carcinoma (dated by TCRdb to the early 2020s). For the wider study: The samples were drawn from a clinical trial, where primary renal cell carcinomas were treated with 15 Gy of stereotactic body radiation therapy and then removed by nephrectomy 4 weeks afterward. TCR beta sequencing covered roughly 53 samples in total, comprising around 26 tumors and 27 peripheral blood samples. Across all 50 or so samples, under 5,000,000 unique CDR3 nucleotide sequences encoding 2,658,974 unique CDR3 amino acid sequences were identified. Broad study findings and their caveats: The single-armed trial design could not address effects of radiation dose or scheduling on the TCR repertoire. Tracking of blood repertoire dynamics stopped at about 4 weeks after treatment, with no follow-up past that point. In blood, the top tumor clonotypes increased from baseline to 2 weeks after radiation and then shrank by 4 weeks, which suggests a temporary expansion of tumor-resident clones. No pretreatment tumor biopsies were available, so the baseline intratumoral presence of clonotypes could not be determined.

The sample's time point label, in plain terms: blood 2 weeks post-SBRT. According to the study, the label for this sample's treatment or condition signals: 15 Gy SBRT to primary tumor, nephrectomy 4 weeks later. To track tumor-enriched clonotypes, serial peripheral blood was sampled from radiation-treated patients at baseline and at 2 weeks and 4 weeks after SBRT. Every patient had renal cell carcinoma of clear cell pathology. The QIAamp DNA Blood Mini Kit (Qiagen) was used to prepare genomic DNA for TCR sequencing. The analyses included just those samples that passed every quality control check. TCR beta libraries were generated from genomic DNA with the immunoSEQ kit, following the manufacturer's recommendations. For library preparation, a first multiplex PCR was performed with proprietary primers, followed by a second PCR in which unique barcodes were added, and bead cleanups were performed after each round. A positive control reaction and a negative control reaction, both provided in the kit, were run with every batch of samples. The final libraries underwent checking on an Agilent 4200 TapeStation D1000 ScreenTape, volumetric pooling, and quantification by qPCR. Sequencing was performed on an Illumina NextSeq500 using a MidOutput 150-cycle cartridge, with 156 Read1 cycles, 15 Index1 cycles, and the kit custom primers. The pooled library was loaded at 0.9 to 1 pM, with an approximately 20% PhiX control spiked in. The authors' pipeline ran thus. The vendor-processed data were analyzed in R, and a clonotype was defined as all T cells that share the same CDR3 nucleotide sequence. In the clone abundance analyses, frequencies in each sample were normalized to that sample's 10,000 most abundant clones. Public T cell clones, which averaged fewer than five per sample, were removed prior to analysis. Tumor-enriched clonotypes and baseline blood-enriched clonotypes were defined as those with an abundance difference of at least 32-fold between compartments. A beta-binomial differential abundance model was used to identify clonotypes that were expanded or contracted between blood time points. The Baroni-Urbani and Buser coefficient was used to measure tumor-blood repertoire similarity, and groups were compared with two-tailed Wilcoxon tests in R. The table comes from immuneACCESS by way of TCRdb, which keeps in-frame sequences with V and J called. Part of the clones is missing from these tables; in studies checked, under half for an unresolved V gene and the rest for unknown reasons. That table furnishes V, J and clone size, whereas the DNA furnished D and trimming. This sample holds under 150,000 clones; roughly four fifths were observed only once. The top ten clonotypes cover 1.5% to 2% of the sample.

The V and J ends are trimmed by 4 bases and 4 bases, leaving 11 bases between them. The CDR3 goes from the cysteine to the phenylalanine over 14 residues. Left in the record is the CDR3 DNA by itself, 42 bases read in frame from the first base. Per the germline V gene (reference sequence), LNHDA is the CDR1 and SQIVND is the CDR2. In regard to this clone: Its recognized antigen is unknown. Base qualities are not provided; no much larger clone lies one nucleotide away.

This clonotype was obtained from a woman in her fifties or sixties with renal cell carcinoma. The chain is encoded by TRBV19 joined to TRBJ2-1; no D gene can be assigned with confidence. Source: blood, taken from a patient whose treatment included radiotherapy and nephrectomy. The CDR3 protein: CASSKGLTYNEQFF. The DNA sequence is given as TGTGCCAGTAGTAAGGGCCTTACGTACAATGAGCAGTTCTTC.